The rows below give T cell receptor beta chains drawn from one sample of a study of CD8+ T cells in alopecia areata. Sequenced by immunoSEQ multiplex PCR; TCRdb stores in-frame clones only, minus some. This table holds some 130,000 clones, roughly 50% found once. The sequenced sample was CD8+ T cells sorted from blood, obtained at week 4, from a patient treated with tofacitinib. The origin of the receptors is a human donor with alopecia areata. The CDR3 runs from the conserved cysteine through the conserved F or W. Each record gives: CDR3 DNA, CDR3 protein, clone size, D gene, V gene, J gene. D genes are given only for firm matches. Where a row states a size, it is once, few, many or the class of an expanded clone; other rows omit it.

CDR3nt: TGTGCCAGCAGCTTAGGTAGTCCTATGAACACTGAAGCTTTCTTT; CDR3aa: CASSLGSPMNTEAFF; abundance: NA; d_gene: NA; v_gene: TRBV7-9; j_gene: TRBJ1-1
CDR3nt: TGTGCCAGCAGCCCAGGGACTGGCCGTGGAAAACTGTTTTTT; CDR3aa: CASSPGTGRGKLFF; abundance: few; d_gene: NA; v_gene: TRBV7-9; j_gene: TRBJ1-4
CDR3nt: TGTGCCAGCACTTACGACGCACGAGCTATGAACACTGAAGCTTTCTTT; CDR3aa: CASTYDARAMNTEAFF; abundance: NA; d_gene: NA; v_gene: TRBV6-5; j_gene: TRBJ1-1
CDR3nt: TGCAGCGTTAAGGACTGGACTAGCGAAATGGAGCAGTTCTTC; CDR3aa: CSVKDWTSEMEQFF; abundance: few; d_gene: TRBD2; v_gene: TRBV29-1; j_gene: TRBJ2-1
CDR3nt: TGTGCCAGCAGCTTAGAACAGGGAAGTGCAAAGACCCAGTACTTC; CDR3aa: CASSLEQGSAKTQYF; abundance: NA; d_gene: NA; v_gene: TRBV7-9; j_gene: TRBJ2-5
CDR3nt: TGTGCCAGCAGTCTCCAGGGTCCACCCCTCCACTTT; CDR3aa: CASSLQGPPLHF; abundance: NA; d_gene: NA; v_gene: TRBV28; j_gene: TRBJ1-6
CDR3nt: TGTGCCAGCAGTGAATGGGGTCAGGGTGGGGGCGACTATGGCTACACCTTC; CDR3aa: CASSEWGQGGGDYGYTF; abundance: NA; d_gene: NA; v_gene: TRBV2; j_gene: TRBJ1-2
CDR3nt: TGTGCCAGCAGCGTAGGAGACAGGGCTAATGGCTACACCTTC; CDR3aa: CASSVGDRANGYTF; abundance: NA; d_gene: TRBD1; v_gene: TRBV9; j_gene: TRBJ1-2
CDR3nt: TGCAGCGTTGAAAGCCAGGGACCGGGATATGGCTACACCTTC; CDR3aa: CSVESQGPGYGYTF; abundance: NA; d_gene: NA; v_gene: TRBV29-1; j_gene: TRBJ1-2
CDR3nt: TGTGCCAGCAGCTTTAGTCTGAACACTGAAGCTTTCTTT; CDR3aa: CASSFSLNTEAFF; abundance: NA; d_gene: NA; v_gene: TRBV5-6; j_gene: TRBJ1-1
CDR3nt: TGTGCCAGCAGATCAGCCCGAACAGGGGGCAATGAGCAGTTCTTC; CDR3aa: CASRSARTGGNEQFF; abundance: few; d_gene: TRBD1; v_gene: TRBV5-4; j_gene: TRBJ2-1
CDR3nt: TGTGCCAGCAGCGTAGAGGCAGCCCTTCTGCCCTATGGCTACACCTTC; CDR3aa: CASSVEAALLPYGYTF; abundance: NA; d_gene: NA; v_gene: TRBV9; j_gene: TRBJ1-2
CDR3nt: TGTGCCAGCAGCCTACCGGCGGGGGAGCTGTTTTTT; CDR3aa: CASSLPAGELFF; abundance: NA; d_gene: NA; v_gene: TRBV11-1; j_gene: TRBJ2-2
CDR3nt: TGTGCCAGCAGCTTAATACCCAGCAATCAGCCCCAGCATTTT; CDR3aa: CASSLIPSNQPQHF; abundance: NA; d_gene: NA; v_gene: TRBV7-2; j_gene: TRBJ1-5
CDR3nt: TGTGCCAGCAGTTACTCTAGCGGGTACAATGAGCAGTTCTTC; CDR3aa: CASSYSSGYNEQFF; abundance: NA; d_gene: TRBD2; v_gene: TRBV6-5; j_gene: TRBJ2-1
CDR3nt: TGTGCCAGTAGTATCGTGGGGGCAGATACGCAGTATTTT; CDR3aa: CASSIVGADTQYF; abundance: few; d_gene: NA; v_gene: TRBV19; j_gene: TRBJ2-3
CDR3nt: TGCGCCAGCAGCTACACCGGGACAGGGGACGGCTACGAGCAGTACTTC; CDR3aa: CASSYTGTGDGYEQYF; abundance: NA; d_gene: TRBD1; v_gene: TRBV5-1; j_gene: TRBJ2-7
CDR3nt: TGCGCCAGCAGCCAAGGGGGGGGGTCCTATAATTCACCCCTCCACTTT; CDR3aa: CASSQGGGSYNSPLHF; abundance: NA; d_gene: NA; v_gene: TRBV4-1; j_gene: TRBJ1-6
CDR3nt: TGCAGCGTTGAAGAGGGCTATGGCTACACCTTC; CDR3aa: CSVEEGYGYTF; abundance: NA; d_gene: NA; v_gene: TRBV29-1; j_gene: TRBJ1-2
CDR3nt: TGTGCCAGCAAGGGGACAGGGGCAGGCGAGCAGTACTTC; CDR3aa: CASKGTGAGEQYF; abundance: once; d_gene: TRBD1; v_gene: TRBV2; j_gene: TRBJ2-7
CDR3nt: TGTGCCAGCAGCACGCAGGGGGCTGCTAATGAAAAACTGTTTTTT; CDR3aa: CASSTQGAANEKLFF; abundance: once; d_gene: TRBD1; v_gene: TRBV7-8; j_gene: TRBJ1-4
CDR3nt: TGTGCCAGCAGCCCTCTCCTTGGGATGAACACTGAAGCTTTCTTT; CDR3aa: CASSPLLGMNTEAFF; abundance: NA; d_gene: NA; v_gene: TRBV4-2; j_gene: TRBJ1-1
CDR3nt: TGCGCCAGCAGCTTGCGGGGACAGGGAATGAACACTGAAGCTTTCTTT; CDR3aa: CASSLRGQGMNTEAFF; abundance: NA; d_gene: TRBD1; v_gene: TRBV5-1; j_gene: TRBJ1-1
CDR3nt: TGTGCCAGCAGCCAGGACAGGAATCAGCCCCAGCATTTT; CDR3aa: CASSQDRNQPQHF; abundance: NA; d_gene: TRBD1; v_gene: TRBV5-4; j_gene: TRBJ1-5
CDR3nt: TGTGCCACCGTAAGTCGCGGACAACCTCATGGCTACACCTTC; CDR3aa: CATVSRGQPHGYTF; abundance: NA; d_gene: NA; v_gene: TRBV2; j_gene: TRBJ1-2
CDR3nt: TGTGCCAGCAGCTTAGGTCCGGGGGCGTGGACCGGGGAGCTGTTTTTT; CDR3aa: CASSLGPGAWTGELFF; abundance: NA; d_gene: NA; v_gene: TRBV7-3; j_gene: TRBJ2-2
CDR3nt: TGTGCCACCAGCAGAGATTCTGCCTCCGGGGAAGCCACAGATACGCAGTATTTT; CDR3aa: CATSRDSASGEATDTQYF; abundance: few; d_gene: NA; v_gene: TRBV15; j_gene: TRBJ2-3
CDR3nt: TGTGCCAGCAGTTACGACAATGGAAACACCATATATTTT; CDR3aa: CASSYDNGNTIYF; abundance: NA; d_gene: NA; v_gene: TRBV6-5; j_gene: TRBJ1-3
CDR3nt: TGTGCTAGTGGTTCCCCCCAGCAGGGGATAGAGGGCTACACCTTC; CDR3aa: CASGSPQQGIEGYTF; abundance: NA; d_gene: NA; v_gene: TRBV12-5; j_gene: TRBJ1-2
CDR3nt: TGCGCCAGCAGCTACGGGACAGCTATGAAAGGCTACACCTTC; CDR3aa: CASSYGTAMKGYTF; abundance: NA; d_gene: TRBD1; v_gene: TRBV5-1; j_gene: TRBJ1-2
CDR3nt: TGTGCCAGCAGTCGTCGGAACTTAGGTCAGCCCCAGCATTTT; CDR3aa: CASSRRNLGQPQHF; abundance: NA; d_gene: NA; v_gene: TRBV27; j_gene: TRBJ1-5
CDR3nt: TGTGCCAGCAGCCTCCTACAGGGGACGGGGAATGAGCAGTTCTTC; CDR3aa: CASSLLQGTGNEQFF; abundance: NA; d_gene: TRBD1; v_gene: TRBV7-8; j_gene: TRBJ2-1
CDR3nt: TGTGCCAGCAGCTTAACCTTGGTGAGCTCCTATAATTCACCCCTCCACTTT; CDR3aa: CASSLTLVSSYNSPLHF; abundance: NA; d_gene: NA; v_gene: TRBV7-3; j_gene: TRBJ1-6
CDR3nt: TGTGCCAGCAGTGGCGGCAGGGGGCTAGCCAAAAACATTCAGTACTTC; CDR3aa: CASSGGRGLAKNIQYF; abundance: NA; d_gene: TRBD1; v_gene: TRBV2; j_gene: TRBJ2-4
CDR3nt: TGTGCCAGCAGTGATGGGACTAGCGGGGGGGCCGTAGATACGCAGTATTTT; CDR3aa: CASSDGTSGGAVDTQYF; abundance: many; d_gene: TRBD2; v_gene: TRBV6-4; j_gene: TRBJ2-3
CDR3nt: TGTGCCTGGAGCCCCGGGGGGGAGGGCATGAACACTGAAGCTTTCTTT; CDR3aa: CAWSPGGEGMNTEAFF; abundance: NA; d_gene: NA; v_gene: TRBV30; j_gene: TRBJ1-1
CDR3nt: TGTGCCAGCACTGCCGGGACAGAAGAGGGGCGCGGTGAGCAGTTCTTC; CDR3aa: CASTAGTEEGRGEQFF; abundance: NA; d_gene: TRBD1; v_gene: TRBV2; j_gene: TRBJ2-1
CDR3nt: TGTGCCAGCAGTGGGTTTCGGTATGGCTACACCTTC; CDR3aa: CASSGFRYGYTF; abundance: NA; d_gene: NA; v_gene: TRBV6-5; j_gene: TRBJ1-2
CDR3nt: TGTGCCAGCAGCGGGAGTTCCGGGGAGCTGTTTTTT; CDR3aa: CASSGSSGELFF; abundance: NA; d_gene: NA; v_gene: TRBV11-3; j_gene: TRBJ2-2
CDR3nt: TGCGCCAGCAGCCAAGAGTGGGGGAGCACAGATACGCAGTATTTT; CDR3aa: CASSQEWGSTDTQYF; abundance: NA; d_gene: NA; v_gene: TRBV4-3; j_gene: TRBJ2-3
CDR3nt: TGTGCCAGCAGCGTATCACAGGGGAGAGCTAACTATGGCTACACCTTC; CDR3aa: CASSVSQGRANYGYTF; abundance: few; d_gene: TRBD1; v_gene: TRBV9; j_gene: TRBJ1-2
CDR3nt: TGTGCCAGCAGCTTTGTGGGGCTTGGGGGCTACACCTTC; CDR3aa: CASSFVGLGGYTF; abundance: few; d_gene: NA; v_gene: TRBV7-9; j_gene: TRBJ1-2
CDR3nt: TGTGCCAGCAGCTTGCTTACCGGGGATGTAGCTTTCTTT; CDR3aa: CASSLLTGDVAFF; abundance: NA; d_gene: NA; v_gene: TRBV7-3; j_gene: TRBJ1-1
CDR3nt: TGTGCCAGCAAGCGGGCTGGGTCCTACGAGCAGTACTTC; CDR3aa: CASKRAGSYEQYF; abundance: NA; d_gene: NA; v_gene: TRBV7-8; j_gene: TRBJ2-7
CDR3nt: TGTGCCAGCAGCTTCCCCTCGGGGGGGCCGAGCACCGGGGAGCTGTTTTTT; CDR3aa: CASSFPSGGPSTGELFF; abundance: NA; d_gene: TRBD2; v_gene: TRBV7-9; j_gene: TRBJ2-2
CDR3nt: TGTGCCAGCAGCTTAGGCTGGGGCCTAGTTTCAAACATTCAGTACTTC; CDR3aa: CASSLGWGLVSNIQYF; abundance: NA; d_gene: NA; v_gene: TRBV7-6; j_gene: TRBJ2-4
CDR3nt: TGTGCCAGCAGTGATACCGGGGAGCTGTTTTTT; CDR3aa: CASSDTGELFF; abundance: NA; d_gene: NA; v_gene: TRBV6-4; j_gene: TRBJ2-2
CDR3nt: TGTGCCAGCAGCTTGGGCGCTAGCAATCAGCCCCAGCATTTT; CDR3aa: CASSLGASNQPQHF; abundance: NA; d_gene: NA; v_gene: TRBV5-8; j_gene: TRBJ1-5